A selection of T cell receptor beta chains follows, all from one sample in a study of post-analysis software for immune sequencing data. TCRdb re-derived calls from the PCR reads in MiXCR, one entry per CDR3 protein. The sample consists of 740,000 or so distinct CDR3 sequences, roughly 50% of them appearing once. Sequenced sample: blood. The source is a girl between 5 and 17 years old with multiple sclerosis. Each CDR3 is given with its conserved first and last residue. A D gene is named only where the DNA matches it firmly. The listing skips clone size in some rows; elsewhere it reads once, few, many or a size class.

j_call	clone_size	d_call	v_call	cdr3_nt	cdr3_aa
TRBJ2-3	.	.	TRBV7-9	TGTGCCAGCAGCTTTCCATTGACGGGGTATACAGATACGCAGTATTTT	CASSFPLTGYTDTQYF
TRBJ1-2	.	.	TRBV20-1	TGCAGTGCTAGAATAACGGGACCCCGAGGCGGCTACACCTTC	CSARITGPRGGYTF
TRBJ2-3	few	TRBD1	TRBV20-1	TGCAGTGCTAGGAGACAGGGACCCACAGATACGCAGTATTTT	CSARRQGPTDTQYF
TRBJ2-5	.	.	TRBV20-1	TGCAGTGCTAGCCGGCCGGGACTCCGAAGAAAGGCCCAGTACTTC	CSASRPGLRRKAQYF
TRBJ1-4	.	.	TRBV29-1	TGCAGTGCTGTCAGGGGTTCTAATGAAAAACTGTTTTTT	CSAVRGSNEKLFF
TRBJ2-7	once	TRBD1	TRBV7-9	TGTGCCAGCAGCCCTCGGGGACAGCCCTACGAGCAGTACTTC	CASSPRGQPYEQYF
TRBJ2-1	.	TRBD2	TRBV20-1	TGCAGTGCTTCCCCGACTAGCGGGGGGGCTAATGAGCAGTTCTTC	CSASPTSGGANEQFF
TRBJ1-5	.	.	TRBV7-6	TGTGCCAGCAGCTTAGATCCCCAGGTTCATAGCAATCAGCCCCAGCATTTT	CASSLDPQVHSNQPQHF
TRBJ2-3	.	.	TRBV6-1	TGTGCCAGCAGTATCCCTCCCAGCGGATACACAGATACGCAGTATTTT	CASSIPPSGYTDTQYF
TRBJ2-7	.	.	TRBV27	TGTGCCAGCAGTTGGGATCTGAGCTCCTACGAGCAGTACTTC	CASSWDLSSYEQYF
TRBJ2-7	.	.	TRBV7-9	TGTGCCAGCAGCTTACGAGCAGGAACCTCCTACGAGCAGTACTTC	CASSLRAGTSYEQYF
TRBJ2-4	.	TRBD1	TRBV3-1	TGTGCCAGCAGCCCCCGGGACAGACAAAACATTCAGTACTTC	CASSPRDRQNIQYF
TRBJ1-2	.	.	TRBV29-1	TGCAGCGTCAGGGAGAACTATGGCTACACCTTC	CSVRENYGYTF
TRBJ1-5	few	TRBD1	TRBV12-3/TRBV12-4	TGTGCCAGCAGCCCCCAGGGGGGGAGCAATCAGCCCCAGCATTTT	CASSPQGGSNQPQHF
TRBJ2-5	.	.	TRBV11-2	TGTGCCAGCAGCTTAGATTCTGGCAGGTATCAAGAGACCCAGTACTTC	CASSLDSGRYQETQYF
TRBJ2-1	.	.	TRBV10-3	TGTGCCATCAGTGAGTCCGTCGGGACGGCCACCAATGAGCAGTTCTTC	CAISESVGTATNEQFF
TRBJ1-4	few	.	TRBV2	TGTGCCAGCAAGACACAGCCCTTTGGTGAAAAACTGTTTTTT	CASKTQPFGEKLFF
TRBJ2-6	.	.	TRBV29-1	TGCAGCGTTGAGGGGTTCCCTGGGGCCAACGTCCTGACTTTC	CSVEGFPGANVLTF
TRBJ2-3	.	.	TRBV20-1	TGCAGTGCTAGTAGGCTAGTGGAAACAGATACGCAGTATTTT	CSASRLVETDTQYF
TRBJ2-1	many	TRBD1	TRBV29-1	TGCAGCGCACGGGACAGAGCCAACAATGAGCAGTTCTTC	CSARDRANNEQFF
TRBJ2-1	.	TRBD2	TRBV4-1	TGCGCCAGCAGCCAAGGCGAGGGAGGGTTATATTACGTGCAGTTCTTC	CASSQGEGGLYYVQFF
TRBJ2-5	.	.	TRBV7-3	TGTGCCAGCAGCATGGGTGGGACAAGCAATGTGTGGACCCAGTACTTC	CASSMGGTSNVWTQYF
TRBJ2-7	.	TRBD1	TRBV9	TGTGCCAGCAGCGTAGGGGACAGTAGAGGCATCACCTACGAGCAGTACTTC	CASSVGDSRGITYEQYF
TRBJ2-5	.	TRBD2	TRBV20-1	TGCAGTGCTAGAGATCTCCAGCGGGAGGCGGAGACCCAGTACTTC	CSARDLQREAETQYF
TRBJ2-7	.	.	TRBV9	TGTGCCAGCAGCCCCAAAATGACCCACGAGCAGTACTTC	CASSPKMTHEQYF
TRBJ2-7	.	TRBD1	TRBV4-1	TGCGCCAGCAGCCAATACCGGGACAGGGGAGACGAGCAGTACTTC	CASSQYRDRGDEQYF
TRBJ1-2	few	TRBD1	TRBV6-6	TGTGCCAGCAGTTCCCTGACAGGGGGCTATGGCTACACCTTC	CASSSLTGGYGYTF
TRBJ2-7	.	.	TRBV29-1	TGCAGCTCCTCGACGGGACGCCAAAACACTCAGTACTTC	CSSSTGRQNTQYF
TRBJ1-2	.	.	TRBV5-1	TGCGCCAGCAGCATCGGACAGCCAATTTCTAACTATGGCTACACCTTC	CASSIGQPISNYGYTF
TRBJ2-1	.	TRBD2	TRBV7-2	TGTGCCAGCAGCCCTAGCGGGAGATTTCCCAATGAGCAGTTCTTC	CASSPSGRFPNEQFF
TRBJ2-1	.	.	TRBV7-3	TGTGCCAGCAGCCCCTTGGGGGGGCCGGGCAATGAGCAGTTCTTC	CASSPLGGPGNEQFF
TRBJ1-1	.	.	TRBV7-9	TGTGCCAGCAGCTTAGCCCCCCGGGGAAATAGGGCTTTCTTT	CASSLAPRGNRAFF
TRBJ2-7	.	TRBD2	TRBV29-1	TGCAGCGTTGAGTCCGCGGGGGGGATCGAGCAGTACTTC	CSVESAGGIEQYF
TRBJ1-4	few	.	TRBV4-2	TGTGCCAGCAGCCAATACGAAGAAAAACTGTTTTTT	CASSQYEEKLFF
TRBJ1-2	.	TRBD1	TRBV12-3/TRBV12-4	TGTGCCAGCAGTAAGGGACAGCTTACTAACTATGGCTACACCTTC	CASSKGQLTNYGYTF
TRBJ2-3	.	.	TRBV9	TGTGCCAGCAGCGTATCCTCATACACAGATACGCAGTATTTT	CASSVSSYTDTQYF
TRBJ1-1	.	.	TRBV29-1	TGCAGCGTTCCCCGACATTCATCAAACACTGAAGCTTTCTTT	CSVPRHSSNTEAFF
TRBJ2-7	.	.	TRBV4-1	TGCGCCAGCAGCTTGACGGACGGATCCTACGAGCAGTACTTC	CASSLTDGSYEQYF
TRBJ2-7	few	.	TRBV28	TGTGCCAGCCAACCGTCGGGGGCAGACAATGAGCAGTACTTC	CASQPSGADNEQYF
TRBJ1-1	.	.	TRBV15	TGTGCCACCAGCAGATCTAGGGAGGTCACTGAAGCTTTCTTT	CATSRSREVTEAFF
TRBJ1-2	.	.	TRBV15	TGTGCCACCAGCAGAGATCGGAGGTTAGCACAGGGTCATGGCTACACCTTC	CATSRDRRLAQGHGYTF
TRBJ2-5	few	.	TRBV10-2	TGCGCCAGCAGTGTGGTACAAGGGCGGGAGACCCAGTACTTC	CASSVVQGRETQYF
TRBJ1-2	.	.	TRBV11-2	TGTGCCAGCAACGTAGACAAGGCGTTGAACTATGGCTACACCTTC	CASNVDKALNYGYTF
TRBJ2-3	.	TRBD2	TRBV29-1	TGCAGCGTTGCTGCGGGAGGTGTCCCGCAGTATTTT	CSVAAGGVPQYF
TRBJ2-5	few	TRBD2	TRBV10-3	TGTGCCATCAGTGCCCTCGGGCGCGGGGGGGCCCAAGAGACCCAGTACTTC	CAISALGRGGAQETQYF
TRBJ1-1	.	.	TRBV3-1	TGTGCCAGCAGCCAAGGGGTGGAGCTCAACACTGAAGCTTTCTTT	CASSQGVELNTEAFF
TRBJ2-7	.	TRBD2	TRBV20-1	TGCAGTGCTAGAGAAGAGAGGTCGGTCAGCGGGAGGGCCGGCTACGAGCAGTACTTC	CSAREERSVSGRAGYEQYF
TRBJ2-5	.	.	TRBV6-2/TRBV6-3	TGTGCCAGCAGCGATCCCGGGGGCAACCAGTACCAAGAGACCCAGTACTTC	CASSDPGGNQYQETQYF
TRBJ2-7	.	TRBD1	TRBV29-1	TGCAGCGTTGGGGGGACAGGGGTTTCCAACGAGCAGTACTTC	CSVGGTGVSNEQYF